The clone carrying this TCR beta chain has more than one count but fewer than ten. Its antigen is not identified. Other DNA variants within this sample encode the same CDR3. The CDR3 is 13 amino acids. Trimming stripped 3 bases from V and 4 bases from J, with 9 bases between. CDR1 is KGHSH and CDR2 is LQKENI in the germline V gene. The data derive from a study of shared clonotypes between healthy human individuals. Points from the study as a whole: Generation probabilities of non-shared clonotypes were lower (relative to those shared by all four donors).

A CD45RA-negative memory subset and a CD45RA+ naive subset were separated from the CD4+ cells. Genomic DNA (from each subset) was split evenly across several immunoSEQ plates. Generated by immunoSEQ multiplex PCR, the TCRdb table keeps only in-frame clones and is missing some. The data show about 1.1 million clones, roughly 80% seen once. The TCR was taken from a man aged 18 to 30 in good health. Some clones in this sample may be carry-over from other donors' samples. V usage is TRBV18 and J usage is TRBJ1-2, with D possibly being TRBD1 (6 bases). Sequencing was carried out using memory CD4+ T cells from PBMCs. Documented subset: CD45RA-negative fraction. The CDR3: CASSPGTSYGYTF. The CDR3 nucleotides are TGTGCCAGCTCACCTGGGACAAGCTATGGCTACACCTTC.